The source of this TCR beta chain is a study of T cell responses to AZD1222 COVID-19 vaccine. Regarding the study as a whole: Variant regions that are unmutated are reportedly the target of nearly half of spike-specific TCRs.

TCRdb keeps only in-frame clones here, not all; method: immunoSEQ multiplex PCR. The top ten hold around 7% of the sample, which has roughly 120,000 clones, roughly 93% seen once. This clone has just one count. What it recognizes is unknown. This CDR3 spans 14 amino acids. V was pared by 1 base and J by 6 bases, with 12 bases between. The germline CDR1 and CDR2 sequences are SGHDN and FVKESK. The chain combines TRBV14 with TRBJ1-2; D gene unclear. The TCR originated in an adult in good health. Sequenced material: peripheral blood, taken on day 0 of AZD1222 vaccination. CDR3 sequence: CASSQGPPRDGYTF. CDR3 coding DNA: TGTGCCAGCAGCCAAGGGCCGCCGAGGGATGGCTACACCTTC. Combining the CDR3 with reference TRBV14 and TRBJ1-2 gives the whole variable domain EAGVTQFPSHSVIEKGQTVTLRCDPISGHDNLYWYRRVMGKEIKFLLHFVKESKQDESGMPNNRFLAERTGGTYSTLKVQPAELEDSGVYFCASSQGPPRDGYTFGSGTRLTVV.